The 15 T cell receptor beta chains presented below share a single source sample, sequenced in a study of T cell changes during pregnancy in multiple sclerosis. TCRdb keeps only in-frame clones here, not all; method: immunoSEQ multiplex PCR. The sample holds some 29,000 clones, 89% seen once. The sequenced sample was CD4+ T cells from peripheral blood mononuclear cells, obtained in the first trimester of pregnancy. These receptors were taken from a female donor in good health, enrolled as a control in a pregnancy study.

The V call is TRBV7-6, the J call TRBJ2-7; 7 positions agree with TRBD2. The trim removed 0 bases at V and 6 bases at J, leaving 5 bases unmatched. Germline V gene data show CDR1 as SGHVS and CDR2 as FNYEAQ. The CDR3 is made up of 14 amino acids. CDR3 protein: CASSLAGRASEQYF. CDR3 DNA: TGTGCCAGCAGCTTAGCGGGGAGGGCGAGCGAGCAGTACTTC. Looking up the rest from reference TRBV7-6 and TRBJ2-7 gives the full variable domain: GAGVSQSPRYKVTKRGQDVALRCDPISGHVSLYWYRQALGQGPEFLTYFNYEAQQDKSGLPNDRFSAERPEGSISTLTIQRTEQRDSAMYRCASSLAGRASEQYFGPGTRLTVT.

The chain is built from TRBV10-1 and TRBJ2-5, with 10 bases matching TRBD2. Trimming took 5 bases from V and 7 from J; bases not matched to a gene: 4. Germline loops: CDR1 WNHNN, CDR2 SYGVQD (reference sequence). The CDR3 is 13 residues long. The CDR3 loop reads CASSTTSGATQYF. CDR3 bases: TGCGCCAGCAGTACTACTAGCGGGGCGACCCAGTACTTC.

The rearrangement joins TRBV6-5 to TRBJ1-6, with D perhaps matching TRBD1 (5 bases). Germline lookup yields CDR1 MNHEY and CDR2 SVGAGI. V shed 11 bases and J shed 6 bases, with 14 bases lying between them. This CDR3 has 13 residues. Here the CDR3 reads CAGAADSNSPLHF. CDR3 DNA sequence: TGTGCCGGGGCCGCCGACTCTAATTCACCCCTCCACTTT.

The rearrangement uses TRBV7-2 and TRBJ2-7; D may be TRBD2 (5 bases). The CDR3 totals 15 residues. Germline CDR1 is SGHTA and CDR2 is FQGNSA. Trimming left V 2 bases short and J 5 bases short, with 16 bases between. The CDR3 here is CASSLQARGPDEQYF. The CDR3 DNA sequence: TGTGCCAGCAGCTTACAGGCTCGGGGTCCAGACGAGCAGTACTTC.

DNA of the CDR3: TGTGCCAGCAAGCCGGGACTACCCGAGGGGGGTACGCAGTATTTT. Protein sequence: CASKPGLPEGGTQYF. The chain joins TRBV7-2 to TRBJ2-3, with a weak D call TRBD2 (7 bases). Trimming took off 7 bases at V and 8 bases at J, with 22 bases between the two ends. Looked up from germline, CDR1 is SGHTA and CDR2 is FQGNSA. CDR3 length: 15 residues.

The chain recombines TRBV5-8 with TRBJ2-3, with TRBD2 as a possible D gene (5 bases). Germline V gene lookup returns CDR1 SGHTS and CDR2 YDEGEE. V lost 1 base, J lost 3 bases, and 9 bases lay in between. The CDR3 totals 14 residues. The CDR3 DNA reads TGTGCCAGCAGCTTGTTTACGGGGACAGATACGCAGTATTTT. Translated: CASSLFTGTDTQYF. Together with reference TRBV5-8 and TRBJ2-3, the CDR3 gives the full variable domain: EAGVTQSPTHLIKTRGQQATLRCSPISGHTSVYWYQQALGLGLQFLLWYDEGEERNRGNFPPRFSGRQFPNYSSELNVNALELEDSALYLCASSLFTGTDTQYFGPGTRLTVL.

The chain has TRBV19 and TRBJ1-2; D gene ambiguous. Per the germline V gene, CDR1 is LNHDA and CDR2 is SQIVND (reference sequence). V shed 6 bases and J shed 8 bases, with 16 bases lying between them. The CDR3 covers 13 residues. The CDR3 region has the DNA TGTGCCAGTAGGGAGGGTGTTGAGATGGGCTACACCTTC. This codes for CASREGVEMGYTF.

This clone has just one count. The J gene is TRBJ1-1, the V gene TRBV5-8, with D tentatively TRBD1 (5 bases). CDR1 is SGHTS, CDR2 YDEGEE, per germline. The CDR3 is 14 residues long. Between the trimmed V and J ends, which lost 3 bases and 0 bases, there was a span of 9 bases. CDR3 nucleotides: TGTGCCAGCAGCTGGGGGGGGTTGAACACTGAAGCTTTCTTT. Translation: CASSWGGLNTEAFF.

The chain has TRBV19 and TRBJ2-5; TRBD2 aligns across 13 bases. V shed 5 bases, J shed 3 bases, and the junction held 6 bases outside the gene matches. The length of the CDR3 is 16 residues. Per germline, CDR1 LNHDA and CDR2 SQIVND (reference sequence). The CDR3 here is CASSDPGLAGEETQYF. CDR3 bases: TGTGCCAGTAGTGACCCTGGACTAGCGGGAGAAGAGACCCAGTACTTC.

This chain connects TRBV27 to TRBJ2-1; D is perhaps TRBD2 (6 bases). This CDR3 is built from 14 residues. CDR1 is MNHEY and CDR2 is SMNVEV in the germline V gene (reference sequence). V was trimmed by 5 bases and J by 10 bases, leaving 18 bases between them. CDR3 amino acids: CASSPWDSGAEQFF. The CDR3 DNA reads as TGTGCCAGCAGTCCCTGGGACTCCGGAGCCGAGCAGTTCTTC.

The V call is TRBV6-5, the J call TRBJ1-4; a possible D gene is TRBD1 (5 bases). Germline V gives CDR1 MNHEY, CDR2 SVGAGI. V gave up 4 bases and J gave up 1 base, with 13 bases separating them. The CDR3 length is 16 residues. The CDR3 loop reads CASSSTQGGTNEKLFF. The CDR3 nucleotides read TGTGCCAGCAGTTCTACCCAGGGAGGAACTAATGAAAAACTGTTTTTT.

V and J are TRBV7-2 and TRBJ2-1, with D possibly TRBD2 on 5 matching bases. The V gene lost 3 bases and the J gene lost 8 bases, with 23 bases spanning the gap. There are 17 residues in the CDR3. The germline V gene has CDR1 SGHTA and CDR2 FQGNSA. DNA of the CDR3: TGTGCCAGCAGCTTGGAACGTGGACGGACTGGAACCTATGAGCAGTTCTTC. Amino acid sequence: CASSLERGRTGTYEQFF.

CDR3 loop: CASSLGGTGELFF. The DNA for the CDR3 is TGTGCCAGCAGTTTAGGGGGGACCGGGGAGCTGTTTTTT. The chain carries TRBV27 and TRBJ2-2; D might be TRBD2 (6 bases). Germline CDR1 MNHEY, CDR2 SMNVEV (reference sequence). V shed 2 bases and J shed 5 bases, with 6 bases lying between them. This CDR3 contains 13 residues.

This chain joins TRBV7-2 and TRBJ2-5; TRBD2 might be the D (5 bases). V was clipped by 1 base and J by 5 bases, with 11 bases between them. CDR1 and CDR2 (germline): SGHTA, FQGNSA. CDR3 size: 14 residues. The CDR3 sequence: CASSLGLAWETQYF. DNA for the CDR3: TGTGCCAGCAGCTTAGGGCTAGCCTGGGAGACCCAGTACTTC.

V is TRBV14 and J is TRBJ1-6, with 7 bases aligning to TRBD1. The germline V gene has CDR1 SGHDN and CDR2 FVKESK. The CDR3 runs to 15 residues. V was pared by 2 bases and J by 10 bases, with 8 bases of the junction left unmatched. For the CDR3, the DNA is TGTGCCAGCAGCCAAAATGACAGGGTCCGATCACCCCTCCACTTT. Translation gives CASSQNDRVRSPLHF.